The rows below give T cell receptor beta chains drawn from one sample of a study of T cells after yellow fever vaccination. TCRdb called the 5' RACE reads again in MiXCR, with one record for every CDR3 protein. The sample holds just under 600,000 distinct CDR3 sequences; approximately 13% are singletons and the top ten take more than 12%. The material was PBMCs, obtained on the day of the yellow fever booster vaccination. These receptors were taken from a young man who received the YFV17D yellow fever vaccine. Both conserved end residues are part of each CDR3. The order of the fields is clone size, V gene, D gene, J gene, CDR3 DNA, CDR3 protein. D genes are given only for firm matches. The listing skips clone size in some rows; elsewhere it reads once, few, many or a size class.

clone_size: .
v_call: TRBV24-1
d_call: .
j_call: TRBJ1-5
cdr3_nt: TGTGCCACCAGTCGCGTGGATCAGCCCCAGCATTTT
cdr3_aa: CATSRVDQPQHF

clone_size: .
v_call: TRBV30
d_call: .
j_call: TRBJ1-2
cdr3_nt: TGTGCCTGCGAGGTTGGGCCGACTATGGGCTACACCTTC
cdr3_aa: CACEVGPTMGYTF

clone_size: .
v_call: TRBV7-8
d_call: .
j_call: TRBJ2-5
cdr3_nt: TGTGCCAGCAGCGTAAGGGAAACCGCTGTCATGGCCCAGTACTTC
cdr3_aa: CASSVRETAVMAQYF

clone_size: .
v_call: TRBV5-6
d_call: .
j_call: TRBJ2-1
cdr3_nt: TGTGCCAGCAGCTTGGAAGGGGATAAACCCTACAATGAGCAGTTCTTC
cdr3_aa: CASSLEGDKPYNEQFF

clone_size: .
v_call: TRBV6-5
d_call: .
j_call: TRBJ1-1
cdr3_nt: TGTGCCAGCAGTTACTCTCGGGACACTACTGAAGCTTTCTTT
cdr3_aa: CASSYSRDTTEAFF

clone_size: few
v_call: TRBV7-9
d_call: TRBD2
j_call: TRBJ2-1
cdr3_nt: TGTGCCAGCAGCTTGAAGAGGACTAGCGGGTTTTACAATGAGCAGTTCTTC
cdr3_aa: CASSLKRTSGFYNEQFF

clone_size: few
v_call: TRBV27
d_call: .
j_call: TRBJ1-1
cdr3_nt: TGTGCCAGCAGTCCTATAACCCGTGGGACTGAAGCTTTCTTT
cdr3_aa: CASSPITRGTEAFF

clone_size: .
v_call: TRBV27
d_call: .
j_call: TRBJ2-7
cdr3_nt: TGTGCCAGCAGGAGGAGCTCAACCTACGAGCAGTACTTC
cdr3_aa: CASRRSSTYEQYF

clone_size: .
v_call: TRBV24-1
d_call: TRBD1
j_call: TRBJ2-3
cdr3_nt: TGTGCCACCAGTGGAAACTCGGACAGGGGAGGGGATACGCAGTATTTT
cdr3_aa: CATSGNSDRGGDTQYF

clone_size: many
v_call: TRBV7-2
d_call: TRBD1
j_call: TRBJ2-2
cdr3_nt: TGTGCCAGCAGCTTAGACAGGGGACAGACCGGGGAGCTGTTTTTT
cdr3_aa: CASSLDRGQTGELFF

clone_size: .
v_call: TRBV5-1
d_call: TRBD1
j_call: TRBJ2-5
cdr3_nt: TGCGCCAGCAGGCCGGGACAGGGCAACCTCCTGCAAGAGACCCAGTACTTC
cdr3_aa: CASRPGQGNLLQETQYF

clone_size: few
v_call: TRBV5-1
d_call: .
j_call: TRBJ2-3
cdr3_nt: TGCGCCAGCAGGGCCGGTGACTATCAAACAGATACGCAGTATTTT
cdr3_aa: CASRAGDYQTDTQYF

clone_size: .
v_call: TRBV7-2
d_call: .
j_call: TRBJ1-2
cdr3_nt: TGTGCCAGCAGCTTAGACGCTTTGGGGGGGAACTATGGCTACACCTTC
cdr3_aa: CASSLDALGGNYGYTF

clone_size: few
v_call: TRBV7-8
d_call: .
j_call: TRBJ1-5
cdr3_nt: TGTGCCAGCAGTCCCGCAATGGGGCGCGGTCAGCCCCAGCATTTT
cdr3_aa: CASSPAMGRGQPQHF

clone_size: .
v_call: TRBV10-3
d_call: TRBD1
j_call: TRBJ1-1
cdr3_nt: TGTGCCACACACCAACAGGGGATAACTGAAGCTTTCTTT
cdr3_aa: CATHQQGITEAFF

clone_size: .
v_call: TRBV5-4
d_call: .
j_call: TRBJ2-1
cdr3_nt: TGTGCCAGCACCGTGGGTGGGTACGATGAGCAGTTCTTC
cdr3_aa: CASTVGGYDEQFF

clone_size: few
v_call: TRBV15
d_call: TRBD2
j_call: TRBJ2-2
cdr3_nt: TGTGCCACCCGACTAGCGGAGAACACCGGGGAGCTGTTTTTT
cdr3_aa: CATRLAENTGELFF

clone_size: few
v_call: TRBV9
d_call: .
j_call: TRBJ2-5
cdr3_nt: TGTGCCAGCAGCTCAGCAGGGGGGTTAGAGACCCAGTACTTC
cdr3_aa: CASSSAGGLETQYF

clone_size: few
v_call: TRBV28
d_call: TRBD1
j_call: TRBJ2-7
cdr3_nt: TGTGCCAGCAAGCGACAGGGTCCCTACGAGCAGTACTTC
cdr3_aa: CASKRQGPYEQYF

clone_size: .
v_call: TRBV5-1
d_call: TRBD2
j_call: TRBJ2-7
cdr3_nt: TGCGCCAGCAGCTTGGGCCGGGACTACCGCTCCTACGAGCAGTACTTC
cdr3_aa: CASSLGRDYRSYEQYF

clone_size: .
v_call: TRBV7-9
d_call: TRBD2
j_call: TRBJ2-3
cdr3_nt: TGTGCCAGCAGCTTACGGACTAGTTCGTCGGATACGCAGTATTTT
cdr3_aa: CASSLRTSSSDTQYF

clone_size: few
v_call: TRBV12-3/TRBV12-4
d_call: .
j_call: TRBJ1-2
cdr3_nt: TGTGCCAGCGGCCACAGTTGGGGGGCAGTTGGCTACACCTTC
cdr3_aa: CASGHSWGAVGYTF

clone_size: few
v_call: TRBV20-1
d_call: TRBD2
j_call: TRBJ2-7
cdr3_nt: TGCAGTGCTGGGGGAGCTAGCGGTCGGGAGCAGTACTTC
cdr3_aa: CSAGGASGREQYF

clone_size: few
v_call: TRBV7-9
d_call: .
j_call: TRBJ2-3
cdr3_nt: TGTGCCAGCAGCCCAACTCCGGCAGATACGCAGTATTTT
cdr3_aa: CASSPTPADTQYF

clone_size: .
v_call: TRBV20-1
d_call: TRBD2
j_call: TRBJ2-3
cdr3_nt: TGCAGTGCTAGTGGGCGGGAGTGGGGTGCAGATACGCAGTATTTT
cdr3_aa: CSASGREWGADTQYF

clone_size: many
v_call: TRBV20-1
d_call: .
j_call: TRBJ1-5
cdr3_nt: TGCAGTGCTAAAGGGGTGACACAGCCCCAGCATTTT
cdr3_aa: CSAKGVTQPQHF

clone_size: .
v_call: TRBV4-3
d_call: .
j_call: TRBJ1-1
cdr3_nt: TGCGCCAGCAGCCAAGATCTCCAGGGCGGGACTGAAGCTTTCTTT
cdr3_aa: CASSQDLQGGTEAFF

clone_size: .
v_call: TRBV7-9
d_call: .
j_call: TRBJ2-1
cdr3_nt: TGTGCCAGCAGCCTCCTCCTACTGGGGAGTACGAGTGAGCAGTTCTTC
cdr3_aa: CASSLLLLGSTSEQFF

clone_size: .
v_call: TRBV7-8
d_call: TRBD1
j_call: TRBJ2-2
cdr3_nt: TGTGCCAGCAGCTACCGGGGACAGGCCAACACCGGGGAGCTGTTTTTT
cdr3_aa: CASSYRGQANTGELFF

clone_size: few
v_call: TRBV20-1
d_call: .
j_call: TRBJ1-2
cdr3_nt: TGCAGTGCTAGTTTGACCGGACGGCGGGGCTACACCTTC
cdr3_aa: CSASLTGRRGYTF

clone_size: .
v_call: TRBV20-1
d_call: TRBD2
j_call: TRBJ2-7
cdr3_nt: TGCAGTGCTAGAGCGTCACTAGCGGGATCCCACGAGCAGTACTTC
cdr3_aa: CSARASLAGSHEQYF

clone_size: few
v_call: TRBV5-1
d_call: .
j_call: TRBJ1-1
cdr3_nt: TGCGCCAGCAGATGGACTGGCGACACTGAAGCTTTCTTT
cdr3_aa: CASRWTGDTEAFF

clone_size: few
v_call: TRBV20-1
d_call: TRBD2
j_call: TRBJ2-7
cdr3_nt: TGCAGTGCTGACGGACTAGAATCCTACGAGCAGTACTTC
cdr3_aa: CSADGLESYEQYF

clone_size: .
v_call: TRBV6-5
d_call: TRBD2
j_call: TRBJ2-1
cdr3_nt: TGTGCCAGCAGTTTCCTGACTAGCCCCCATGAGCAGTTCTTC
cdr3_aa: CASSFLTSPHEQFF

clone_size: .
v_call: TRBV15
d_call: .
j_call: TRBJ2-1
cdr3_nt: TGTGCCACCAGCAGGACCAGCGGACCCTTCCACTCCTACAATGAGCAGTTCTTC
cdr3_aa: CATSRTSGPFHSYNEQFF

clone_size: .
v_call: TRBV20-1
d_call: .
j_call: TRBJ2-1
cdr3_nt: TGCAGTGCTAGAGCGGAGCTGGGGGGATTCAACAATGAGCAGTTCTTC
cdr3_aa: CSARAELGGFNNEQFF

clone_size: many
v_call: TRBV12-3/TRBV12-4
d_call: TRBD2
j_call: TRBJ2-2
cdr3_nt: TGTGCCACCTCGCCGGGACTAGCGACCGGGGAGCTGTTTTTT
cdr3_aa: CATSPGLATGELFF

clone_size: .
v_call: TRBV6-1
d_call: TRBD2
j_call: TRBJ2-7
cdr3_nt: TGTGCCAGCAGTCCCCTAGCGGGAGTCTCCGAGCAGTACTTC
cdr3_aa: CASSPLAGVSEQYF

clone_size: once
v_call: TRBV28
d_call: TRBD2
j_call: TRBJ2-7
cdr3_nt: TGTGCCAGCAAAGCCCCACTAGCGGGGTACTCCTACGAGCAGTACTTC
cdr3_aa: CASKAPLAGYSYEQYF

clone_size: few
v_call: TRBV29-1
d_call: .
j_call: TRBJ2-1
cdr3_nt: TGCAGCGTCCCCCAATTTGACAACAATGAGCAGTTCTTC
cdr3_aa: CSVPQFDNNEQFF

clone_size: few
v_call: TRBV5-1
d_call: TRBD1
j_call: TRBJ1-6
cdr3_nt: TGCGCCAGCACAAGGGACAGCTCCTATAATTCACCCCTCCACTTT
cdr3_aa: CASTRDSSYNSPLHF